This TCR beta chain is from a study of blood T cell repertoires in COVID-19. Trimming cost V 0 bases and J 7 bases, with 8 bases left between them. CDR1 is SGHNT, CDR2 YYREEE, per germline (reference sequence). This CDR3 is built from 12 residues. Source study methods: Nucleated cell number was recorded as an estimate derived from reference gene primer amplification. The method was immunoSEQ multiplex PCR; TCRdb's version includes in-frame clones alone and lacks a portion of them. V, J and clone size were drawn from that table, and D and trimming were deduced from the DNA. The sample has approximately 300,000 clones, approximately 91% seen once.

Material for sequencing was peripheral blood. This TCR came from a woman aged 30 to 39 with COVID-19, enrolled during active disease. The gene calls are TRBV5-4 and TRBJ2-7; D ambiguous. The CDR3 loop reads CASSLALGEQYF. Written as DNA, the CDR3 is TGTGCCAGCAGCTTGGCCCTAGGTGAGCAGTACTTC.